These 19 T cell receptor beta chains were all obtained from the same sample, sequenced in a study of T cells in localized non-small cell lung cancer. Libraries were prepared by immunoSEQ multiplex PCR; TCRdb keeps only in-frame clonotypes and omits some of them. This table has fewer than 25,000 clones, approximately 90% appearing once. Sequencing used peripheral blood, obtained before any cancer treatment. The receptors shown here come from a male donor aged 60 or older with stage I squamous cell lung carcinoma.

This chain joins TRBV5-1 and TRBJ2-1; a possible D gene is TRBD2 (5 bases). Germline values: CDR1 SGHRS, CDR2 YFSETQ. V was clipped by 4 bases and J by 4 bases, with 24 bases between them. The CDR3 extends over 18 amino acids. The CDR3 protein is CASSPKGSAVTGYNEQFF. The CDR3 nucleotides are TGCGCCAGCAGCCCTAAGGGTTCTGCGGTGACGGGATACAATGAGCAGTTCTTC.

V usage is TRBV14 and J usage is TRBJ2-7, with no clear D. This CDR3 has 15 residues. CDR1 SGHDN and CDR2 FVKESK come from the germline V gene. The V end was cut by 1 base, the J end by 0 bases, with 10 bases between. The CDR3 nucleotides read TGTGCCAGCAGCCAAGGGATTGGTCCCTCCTACGAGCAGTACTTC. Its protein is CASSQGIGPSYEQYF.

The genes are TRBV25-1 and TRBJ2-3; TRBD2 matches at 10 bases. The CDR3 is 16 residues long. Germline V CDR1 and CDR2: MGHDK, SYGVNS. The V gene end was trimmed by 3 bases and the J gene end by 3 bases; junction bases not matched to a gene: 6. This CDR3 is CASSDFTSGATDTQYF. The CDR3 coding sequence is TGTGCCAGCAGTGACTTTACTAGCGGGGCTACAGATACGCAGTATTTT.

The chain carries TRBV7-8 and TRBJ1-4; D is uncertain. CDR1 and CDR2 from the germline V gene are SGHVS and FQNEAQ. The CDR3 is made up of 18 amino acids. The V end lost 0 bases, the J end lost 7 bases, and 21 bases lay between the germline ends. CDR3 residues: CASSLARTGLPGGEKLFF. The DNA of the CDR3 is TGTGCCAGCAGCTTAGCGCGGACGGGTCTCCCGGGAGGTGAAAAACTGTTTTTT.

V and J are TRBV27 and TRBJ1-5; tentative D call: TRBD1 (6 bases). CDR3 length: 14 residues. Trimming left V 3 bases short and J 5 bases short, with 11 bases between. The germline gives CDR1 MNHEY, CDR2 SMNVEV (reference sequence). The CDR3 is CASSFGAGDQPQHF. The CDR3 DNA sequence: TGTGCCAGCAGTTTCGGGGCAGGGGATCAGCCCCAGCATTTT.

V and J are TRBV4-2 and TRBJ2-4; 10 positions agree with TRBD2. The V gene's germline CDR1 is LGHNA and CDR2 YNFKEQ. V lost 6 bases to trimming and J lost 0 bases; unmatched junction nucleotides: 11. The CDR3 covers 18 residues. CDR3 in DNA: TGTGCCAGCAGGAACTTACTAGCGGGGACGTTAGCCAAAAACATTCAGTACTTC. It translates to CASRNLLAGTLAKNIQYF.

The chain employs TRBV18 and TRBJ2-1, with TRBD1 as a possible D gene (5 bases). Germline V lookup: CDR1 KGHSH, CDR2 LQKENI. The CDR3 runs to 14 residues. Trimming stripped 1 base from V and 2 bases from J, with 6 bases between. Written as DNA, the CDR3 is TGTGCCAGCTCACCACAGGGGACCTACAATGAGCAGTTCTTC. Its translation is CASSPQGTYNEQFF.

The chain employs TRBV6-1 and TRBJ1-1; weak D call: TRBD1 (6 bases). There are 15 residues in the CDR3. The ends were cut back, 11 bases at V and 0 bases at J, with 19 bases in the middle. Germline V gene data show CDR1 as MNHNS and CDR2 as SASEGT. CDR3 nucleotide sequence: TGTGCCTCAGGGGCCCAGACCTTCATGAACACTGAAGCTTTCTTT. It translates to CASGAQTFMNTEAFF.

The chain employs TRBV5-1 and TRBJ1-4; 7 bases align to TRBD1. The V gene end was trimmed by 0 bases and the J gene end by 5 bases; junction bases not matched to a gene: 1. CDR1 SGHRS and CDR2 YFSETQ come from the germline V gene. The CDR3 length is 14 residues. DNA for the CDR3: TGCGCCAGCAGCTTGGGACAGGGCAATGAAAAACTGTTTTTT. It codes for CASSLGQGNEKLFF.

The rearrangement joins TRBV7-2 to TRBJ2-6, with D possibly being TRBD1 or TRBD2 (5 bases each). The CDR3 totals 18 residues. Germline assignment: CDR1 SGHTA and CDR2 FQGNSA. Trimming took 2 bases from V and 0 from J, leaving 14 bases between them. The CDR3 DNA follows: TGTGCCAGCAGCTTACGTGGGGACCCAAGCTCTGGGGCCAACGTCCTGACTTTC. Encoded protein: CASSLRGDPSSGANVLTF.

The chain recombines TRBV2 with TRBJ1-1; 9 positions agree with TRBD1. CDR1 and CDR2 (germline): SNHLY, FYNNEI. Germline trimming cut 5 bases from V and 4 bases from J; bases unmatched to any gene: 11. The CDR3 is 16 amino acids. The CDR3 nucleotides are TGTGCCAGCAGTTCTGACAGGGGGTCTGGGGGCACTGAAGCTTTCTTT. It yields the protein CASSSDRGSGGTEAFF.

The CDR3: CASSRSVQETQYF. Here the CDR3 DNA reads TGCGCCAGCAGCCGAAGCGTTCAAGAGACCCAGTACTTC. This chain uses TRBV4-1 with TRBJ2-5; D is uncertain. CDR3 length: 13 amino acids. The V end was cut by 4 bases, the J end by 2 bases, with 8 bases between. Germline V gives CDR1 MGHRA, CDR2 YSYEKL.

This chain uses TRBV29-1 with TRBJ1-6; D is unclear. The CDR3 is 13 amino acids. V was shortened by 4 bases and J by 4 bases, with 8 bases between the two germline ends. Germline V gene data show CDR1 as SQVTM and CDR2 as ANQGSEA. The CDR3 loop reads CSVGQEYNSPLHF. The CDR3 DNA sequence: TGCAGCGTTGGGCAGGAATATAATTCACCCCTCCACTTT.

This clone appeared once. The V gene is TRBV10-3, the J gene TRBJ1-1; the D is unclear. This CDR3 has 13 amino acids. The V and J ends lost 2 bases and 7 bases respectively, with 11 bases between them. CDR1 is ENHRY and CDR2 is SYGVKD in the germline V gene. The CDR3 region is CAISEGQVVEAFF. CDR3 bases: TGTGCCATCAGTGAGGGCCAGGTCGTTGAAGCTTTCTTT.

A single count supports this clone. The CDR3 nucleotides are TGTGCCAGTAGTATGGCCAGGTCGAACACTGAAGCTTTCTTT. It codes for CASSMARSNTEAFF. The chain recombines TRBV19 with TRBJ1-1, with D unclear. V dropped 3 bases and J dropped 1 base, with 9 bases sitting between them. Looked up from germline, CDR1 is LNHDA and CDR2 is SQIVND (reference sequence). The CDR3 spans 14 residues.

This clone occurred once. This chain joins TRBV11-3 and TRBJ2-1; the match to TRBD1 covers 8 bases. This CDR3 spans 12 amino acids. With 5 bases clipped from V and 8 bases from J, the junction kept 2 bases outside the gene matches. The germline V gene has CDR1 SGHNT and CDR2 YENEEA. CDR3 amino acids: CASSTGGYEQFF. CDR3 coding DNA: TGTGCCAGCAGCACAGGGGGTTATGAGCAGTTCTTC.

This clone was detected a few times. The chain links TRBV27 to TRBJ1-6, with no clear D. The germline gives CDR1 MNHEY, CDR2 SMNVEV (reference sequence). The V gene lost 5 bases and the J gene lost 7 bases, with 12 bases spanning the gap. CDR3 length: 14 amino acids. CDR3 sequence reads: CASSGRQANSPLHF. DNA of the CDR3: TGTGCCAGCAGTGGGCGGCAGGCCAATTCACCCCTCCACTTT.

The CDR3 is CASSPGTDGEKLFF. CDR3 nucleotide sequence: TGTGCCAGCAGTCCAGGGACGGATGGGGAAAAACTGTTTTTT. The rearrangement links TRBV9 to TRBJ1-4; D is possibly TRBD1 (5 bases). The CDR3 spans 14 residues. The germline V and J ends were trimmed by 5 bases and 8 bases, with 16 bases remaining between them. Germline CDR1 and CDR2: SGDLS and YYNGEE. Complete variable domain (other parts from reference TRBV9 and TRBJ1-4): DSGVTQTPKHLITATGQRVTLRCSPRSGDLSVYWYQQSLDQGLQFLIQYYNGEERAKGNILERFSAQQFPDLHSELNLSSLELGDSALYFCASSPGTDGEKLFFGSGTQLSVL.

V is TRBV10-3 and J is TRBJ1-5; a weak D match, TRBD1 (6 bases). This CDR3 comprises 16 residues. Trimming took 0 bases from V and 3 from J, leaving 12 bases between them. Germline CDR1 and CDR2: ENHRY and SYGVKD. The CDR3 DNA sequence: TGTGCCATCAGTGAGTCGGCCAGGGGCGACAATCAGCCCCAGCATTTT. Translated: CAISESARGDNQPQHF.